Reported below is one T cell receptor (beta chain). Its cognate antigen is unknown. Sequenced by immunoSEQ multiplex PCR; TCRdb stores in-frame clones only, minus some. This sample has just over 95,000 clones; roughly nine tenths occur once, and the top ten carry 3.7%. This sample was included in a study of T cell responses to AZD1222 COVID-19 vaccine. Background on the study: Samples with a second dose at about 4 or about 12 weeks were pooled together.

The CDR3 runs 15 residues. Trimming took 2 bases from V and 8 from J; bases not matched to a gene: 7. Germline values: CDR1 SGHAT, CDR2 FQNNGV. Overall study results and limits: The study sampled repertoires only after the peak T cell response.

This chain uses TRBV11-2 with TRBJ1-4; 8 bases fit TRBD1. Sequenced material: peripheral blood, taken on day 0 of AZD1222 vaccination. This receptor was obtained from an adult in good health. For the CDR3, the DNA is TGTGCCAGCAGCTTATATTCAGGGGGCGAAGAAAAACTGTTTTTT. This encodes CASSLYSGGEEKLFF.